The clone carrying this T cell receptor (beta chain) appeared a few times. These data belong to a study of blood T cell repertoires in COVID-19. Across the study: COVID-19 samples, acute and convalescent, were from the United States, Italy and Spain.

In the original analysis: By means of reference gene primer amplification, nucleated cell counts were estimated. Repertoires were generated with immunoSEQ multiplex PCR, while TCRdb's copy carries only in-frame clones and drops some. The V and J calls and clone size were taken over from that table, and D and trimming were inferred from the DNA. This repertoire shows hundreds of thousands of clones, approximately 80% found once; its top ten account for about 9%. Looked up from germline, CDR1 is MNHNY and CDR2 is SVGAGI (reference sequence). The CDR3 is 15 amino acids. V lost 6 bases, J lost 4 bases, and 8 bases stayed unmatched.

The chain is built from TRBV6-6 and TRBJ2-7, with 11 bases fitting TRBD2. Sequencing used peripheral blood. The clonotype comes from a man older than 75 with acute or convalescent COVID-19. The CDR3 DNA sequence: TGTGCCAGCAGCAATCCGGGACTAGCGGAGTACGAGCAGTACTTC. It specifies CASSNPGLAEYEQYF.